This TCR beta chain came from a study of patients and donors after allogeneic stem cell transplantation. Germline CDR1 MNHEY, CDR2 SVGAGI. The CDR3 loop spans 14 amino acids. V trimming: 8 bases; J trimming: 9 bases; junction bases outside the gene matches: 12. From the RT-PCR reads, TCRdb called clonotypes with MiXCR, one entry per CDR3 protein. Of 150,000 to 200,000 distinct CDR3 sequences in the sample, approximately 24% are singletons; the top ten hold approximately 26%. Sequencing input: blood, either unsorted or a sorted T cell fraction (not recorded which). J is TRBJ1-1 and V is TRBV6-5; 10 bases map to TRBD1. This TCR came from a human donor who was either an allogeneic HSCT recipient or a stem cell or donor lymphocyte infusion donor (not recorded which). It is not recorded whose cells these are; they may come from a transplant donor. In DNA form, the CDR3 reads TGTGCCAGCGGCCAGAAAGACAGGGGGCGGAAAGCTTTCTTT. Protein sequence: CASGQKDRGRKAFF.